This TCR beta chain was sequenced during a study of T cell responses to AZD1222 COVID-19 vaccine. Study outcomes and limitations: Nearly half of spike-specific TCRs reportedly target unmutated variant regions. Two doses of AZD1222 preceded a rise in Spike-specific TCR breadth and depth. After the peak T cell response, and only then, were repertoires sampled. Baseline seropositives among AZD1222 recipients totaled only five to seven.

With regard to this clone: Its antigen is currently unknown.

Clones were sequenced by immunoSEQ multiplex PCR, and TCRdb holds only the in-frame ones, with some missing. This sample has 100,000 or so clones; around nine tenths occur once, and the top ten carry around 10%. The origin of this receptor is an adult who received the AZD1222 COVID-19 vaccine. The sample here was peripheral blood, taken 28 days after the second AZD1222 dose.

DNA for the CDR3: TGTGCCAGCAGAGGGACTAACTATGGCTACACCTTC. Amino acid sequence: CASRGTNYGYTF. The rearrangement links TRBV5-6 to TRBJ1-2; D gene uncertain. Trimming shortened V by 5 bases and J by 0 bases, and 5 bases separated the two germline ends. Germline V lookup: CDR1 SGHDT, CDR2 YYEEEE. The CDR3 has 12 amino acids.